A single sample gave rise to the 12 T cell receptor beta chains below, sequenced in a study of HIV-infected children after antiretroviral therapy interruption. Treatment specified: PENTA 11 planned treatment interruption arm or continuous ART arm. A 3' RACE protocol on RNA, with unique molecular identifiers, produced the TCR library. MiXCR, run by TCRdb on the 3' RACE reads, gives a single entry per CDR3 protein. This sample has fewer than 100,000 distinct CDR3 sequences, with about 7.2% found just once. The material sequenced was CD45RA+ CD4+ T cells from PBMCs, pooled from several time points, taken from a donor given antiretroviral therapy, either interrupted or continuous. Subset defined: naive CD4+ CD45RA+ CD45RO- T cells. Receptors were obtained from a pool of human donors with HIV.

This clonotype turned up a few times. The chain carries TRBV25-1 and TRBJ2-1; TRBD1 matches at 12 bases. There are 16 residues in the CDR3. The J segment lost 7 bases and the V segment lost 3 bases, leaving 7 bases of the junction unmatched. Germline CDR1 reads MGHDK; CDR2 reads SYGVNS. The CDR3 region is CASSDPGQGASNEQFF. CDR3 coding DNA: TGTGCCAGCAGTGATCCGGGACAGGGGGCAAGTAATGAGCAGTTCTTC.

The rearrangement joins TRBV7-1 to TRBJ1-5, with D possibly matching TRBD1 (5 bases). TRBV7-1 is noted as an ORF with a role that remains uncertain. There are 13 residues in the CDR3. With 9 bases removed from V and 4 bases from J, the gap between germline ends came to 13 bases. Here the CDR3 reads CASQGRGNQPQHF. CDR3 nucleotide sequence: TGTGCCAGTCAGGGTCGGGGGAATCAGCCCCAGCATTTT.

This clonotype came up many times. This rearrangement joins TRBV10-2 to TRBJ2-7; 12 bases match TRBD2. Trimming removed 7 bases from V and 3 bases from J; junction bases left unmatched: 13. Per the germline V gene, CDR1 is WSHSY and CDR2 is SAAADI. This CDR3 region has 17 residues. The CDR3 reads CASNNPQSGLAGYEQYF. Written as DNA, the CDR3 is TGCGCCAGCAATAACCCACAATCGGGACTAGCGGGCTACGAGCAGTACTTC.

In this sample, this clonotype turned up many times. The chain combines TRBV5-5 with TRBJ2-1; weak D call: TRBD2 (6 bases). Germline CDR1 and CDR2: SGHKS and YYEKEE (reference sequence). Deletions cut 4 bases from V and 0 bases from J, with 20 bases between. The length of the CDR3 is 18 residues. This chain's CDR3 is CASSNRLADAFSYNEQFF. The DNA for the CDR3 is TGTGCCAGCAGCAATAGGTTAGCGGACGCCTTCTCCTACAATGAGCAGTTCTTC.

In its sample, this clonotype was seen many times. The V call is TRBV14, the J call TRBJ2-7, with D uncertain. CDR1 is SGHDN, CDR2 FVKESK, per germline. This CDR3 has 15 residues. The germline V and J ends were trimmed by 0 bases and 3 bases, with 12 bases remaining between them. The CDR3 protein is CASSQDSKKVYEQYF. CDR3 nucleotide sequence: TGTGCCAGCAGCCAAGATAGTAAAAAGGTCTACGAGCAGTACTTC.

This clonotype was detected many times. CDR3 DNA sequence: TGCGCCAGCAGCTCAACCAGGTCCAGCTCCTACAATGAGCAGTTCTTC. Amino acid sequence: CASSSTRSSSYNEQFF. The chain employs TRBV5-1 and TRBJ2-1; D gene uncertain. This CDR3 region has 16 residues. Germline V gene lookup returns CDR1 SGHRS and CDR2 YFSETQ. Trimming removed 3 bases at V and 0 bases at J, with 13 bases between. Supplemented by reference TRBV5-1 and TRBJ2-1, the full variable domain reads KAGVTQTPRYLIKTRGQQVTLSCSPISGHRSVSWYQQTPGQGLQFLFEYFSETQRNKGNFPGRFSGRQFSNSRSEMNVSTLELGDSALYLCASSSTRSSSYNEQFFGPGTRLTVL.

This clonotype was seen many times. The chain recombines TRBV7-9 with TRBJ1-1; D not certain. Germline assignment: CDR1 SEHNR and CDR2 FQNEAQ (reference sequence). CDR3 length: 14 amino acids. The germline V and J ends were trimmed by 5 bases and 2 bases, with 12 bases remaining between them. The CDR3 DNA reads TGTGCCAGCAGCCTAAGCGGAACAAACACTGAAGCTTTCTTT. Translation gives CASSLSGTNTEAFF.

To note about this clonotype: One base away lies a much larger clone, so this may be a sequencing read error. The CDR3: CASSLDRVDTEELFF. CDR3 nucleotides: TGCGCCAGCAGCTTGGACAGGGTGGACACCGAGGAGCTGTTTTTT. The chain couples TRBV5-1 to TRBJ2-2; D may be TRBD1 (6 bases). Germline lookup yields CDR1 SGHRS and CDR2 YFSETQ. The CDR3 is 15 residues long.

In this sample, this clonotype turned up many times. The CDR3, as DNA: TGTGCCAGCAGGATACCGGGACTAGCGGCTCCGGGGGAGCAGTTCTTC. Amino acids: CASRIPGLAAPGEQFF. The rearrangement joins TRBV6-6 to TRBJ2-1; 11 nucleotides agree with TRBD2. After removal of 6 bases from V and 10 bases from J, the junction contained 14 bases not matched to a gene. CDR1 and CDR2 (germline): MNHNY, SVGAGI (reference sequence). CDR3 length equals 16 residues.

Many counts were recorded for this clonotype. The genes are TRBV7-9 and TRBJ2-7; 7 bases are shared with TRBD2. The V gene's germline CDR1 is SEHNR and CDR2 FQNEAQ (reference sequence). V trimming: 11 bases; J trimming: 6 bases; junction bases outside the gene matches: 13. This CDR3 has 13 residues. CDR3: CAVPSGGLVEQYF. CDR3 nucleotide sequence: TGTGCCGTTCCTTCGGGGGGACTTGTCGAGCAGTACTTC. The whole variable domain, remainder taken from reference TRBV7-9 and TRBJ2-7, is DTGVSQNPRHKITKRGQNVTFRCDPISEHNRLYWYRQTLGQGPEFLTYFQNEAQLEKSRLLSDRFSAERPKGSFSTLEIQRTEQGDSAMYLCAVPSGGLVEQYFGPGTRLTVT.

Ten or more counts support this clonotype. This chain links TRBV5-1 with TRBJ2-4; D call uncertain. Germline CDR1 reads SGHRS; CDR2 reads YFSETQ. With 2 bases removed from V and 3 bases from J, the gap between germline ends came to 9 bases. CDR3 length: 14 residues. CDR3 region: CASSFGDHKNIQYF. DNA for the CDR3: TGCGCCAGCAGCTTTGGGGATCACAAAAACATTCAGTACTTC. The variable domain in full, completed from reference TRBV5-1 and TRBJ2-4, reads KAGVTQTPRYLIKTRGQQVTLSCSPISGHRSVSWYQQTPGQGLQFLFEYFSETQRNKGNFPGRFSGRQFSNSRSEMNVSTLELGDSALYLCASSFGDHKNIQYFGAGTRLSVL.

This chain connects TRBV11-2 to TRBJ2-7; tentatively, D is TRBD1 (6 bases). This CDR3 is 14 amino acids long. V lost 9 bases to trimming and J lost 0 bases, with 15 bases between them. CDR1 and CDR2 from the germline V gene are SGHAT and FQNNGV. CDR3 in amino acids: CASTPTGSSYEQYF. The CDR3 DNA reads as TGTGCCAGTACCCCGACAGGAAGCTCCTACGAGCAGTACTTC.